A single sample gave rise to the 23 T cell receptor beta chains below, sequenced in a study of blood T cell repertoires in COVID-19 (TCRdb year 2020). The library came from the immunoSEQ multiplex PCR assay. The immuneACCESS repertoire file appears here via TCRdb, limited to in-frame rearrangements. These files lack a portion of the clones; in checked studies, under half of the deficit traces to unresolved V genes, and the cause of the others is not known. The sample table contains about 200,000 clones; only one count was recorded for approximately 84% of them. 6.5% to 7% of the sample lies in the top ten. The sample comprised peripheral blood. These receptors were collected from a human donor with acute or convalescent COVID-19. The donor label of this sample is uncertain.

The gene calls are TRBV5-1 and TRBJ2-3; maybe TRBD2 (6 bases). Germline values: CDR1 SGHRS, CDR2 YFSETQ. Trimming removed 0 bases from V and 4 bases from J, with 9 bases in between. This CDR3 has 14 amino acids. The CDR3 nucleotides read TGCGCCAGCAGCTTGGCTAGCGTGTCAGATACGCAGTATTTT. It specifies CASSLASVSDTQYF.

The chain is built from TRBV30 and TRBJ1-2; the D gene is possibly TRBD1 (5 bases). The germline V and J ends were trimmed by 0 bases and 8 bases, with 13 bases remaining between them. The CDR3 loop spans 13 amino acids. CDR1 is GTSNPN, CDR2 SVGIG, per germline (reference sequence). The CDR3: CAWSVRGTEGYTF. The CDR3 bases are TGTGCCTGGAGTGTTAGGGGAACGGAGGGCTACACCTTC. Filled out from reference TRBV30 and TRBJ1-2, the complete variable domain reads SQTIHQWPATLVQPVGSPLSLECTVEGTSNPNLYWYRQAAGRGLQLLFYSVGIGQISSEVPQNLSASRPQDRQFILSSKKLLLSDSGFYLCAWSVRGTEGYTFGSGTRLTVV.

The chain is built from TRBV5-6 and TRBJ2-5; D uncertain. With 0 bases removed from V and 4 bases from J, the gap between germline ends came to 4 bases. Germline V gene sequence: CDR1 SGHDT, CDR2 YYEEEE. CDR3 size: 12 residues. The CDR3 is CASSLVSETQYF. DNA of the CDR3: TGTGCCAGCAGCTTGGTATCAGAGACCCAGTACTTC.

V is TRBV6-2 or TRBV6-3 and J is TRBJ1-1; a weak D match, TRBD1 (5 bases). Germline-derived CDR1 and CDR2 are MNHEY and SVGEGT. V lost 4 bases to trimming and J lost 0 bases, with 9 bases between them. The CDR3 sequence is 14 residues long. The CDR3 region is CASSLGLMNTEAFF. DNA for the CDR3: TGTGCCAGCAGTTTGGGGCTGATGAACACTGAAGCTTTCTTT.

V and J are TRBV11-2 and TRBJ1-2; weak D call: TRBD1 (6 bases). V lost 5 bases and J 1 base, leaving 8 bases between the germline ends. The CDR3 totals 13 residues. Germline loops: CDR1 SGHAT, CDR2 FQNNGV. CDR3 DNA sequence: TGTGCCAGCAGCCCGGACAGTAACTATGGCTACACCTTC. It translates to CASSPDSNYGYTF.

This clone has more than one count but fewer than ten. The gene calls are TRBV6-6 and TRBJ2-1, with 15 bases aligning to TRBD2. There are 16 residues in the CDR3. Germline V gene sequence: CDR1 MNHNY, CDR2 SVGAGI (reference sequence). The V gene end was trimmed by 4 bases and the J gene end by 10 bases; junction bases not matched to a gene: 8. This CDR3 is CASSFDTGTSGREQFF. DNA of the CDR3: TGTGCCAGCAGTTTCGACACCGGGACTAGCGGGAGGGAGCAGTTCTTC.

The V call is TRBV5-1, the J call TRBJ2-1, with 9 bases identical to TRBD1. The germline CDR1 and CDR2 sequences are SGHRS and YFSETQ. This CDR3 has 16 amino acids. The V segment lost 4 bases and the J segment 10 bases; nucleotides outside the gene matches: 15. CDR3 sequence: CASSLLPGQGGAEQFF. The DNA for the CDR3 is TGCGCCAGCAGCCTTCTCCCGGGACAGGGCGGGGCGGAGCAGTTCTTC.

This chain links TRBV6-5 with TRBJ1-1; no firm D call. CDR1 MNHEY and CDR2 SVGAGI come from the germline V gene. CDR3 length: 13 residues. Trimming took off 6 bases at V and 6 bases at J, with 14 bases between the two ends. The CDR3 nucleotides read TGTGCCAGCAGCCCACGAGATATCGCTGAAGCTTTCTTT. The encoded protein is CASSPRDIAEAFF.

This clone was detected once. J is TRBJ2-3 and V is TRBV5-6, with TRBD1 matching 7 bases. Unmatched junction bases numbered 7, after V lost 4 bases and J lost 2 bases. Germline loops: CDR1 SGHDT, CDR2 YYEEEE. This CDR3 contains 15 residues. The CDR3 nucleotides are TGTGCCAGCAGCGCTGACAGGGTATACACAGATACGCAGTATTTT. It translates to CASSADRVYTDTQYF.

V usage is TRBV10-3 and J usage is TRBJ1-1, with 7 bases matching TRBD1. After removal of 6 bases from V and 0 bases from J, the junction contained 1 base not matched to a gene. The germline V gene has CDR1 ENHRY and CDR2 SYGVKD. This CDR3 spans 13 amino acids. The CDR3 region has the DNA TGTGCCATCAGCGACAGGGTGAACACTGAAGCTTTCTTT. Its translation is CAISDRVNTEAFF.

The CDR3 spells CASSAGGGHMNTEAFF. DNA for the CDR3: TGTGCCAGCAGCGCGGGAGGGGGCCATATGAACACTGAAGCTTTCTTT. This sequence joins TRBV9 and TRBJ1-1; 7 nucleotides agree with TRBD1. Germline values: CDR1 SGDLS, CDR2 YYNGEE. V was clipped by 3 bases and J by 0 bases; unmatched bases: 8. The length of the CDR3 is 16 residues. The entire variable domain, with the rest obtained from reference TRBV9 and TRBJ1-1, is as follows: DSGVTQTPKHLITATGQRVTLRCSPRSGDLSVYWYQQSLDQGLQFLIQYYNGEERAKGNILERFSAQQFPDLHSELNLSSLELGDSALYFCASSAGGGHMNTEAFFGQGTRLTVV.

The rearrangement uses TRBV5-4 and TRBJ1-4; 7 nucleotides align to TRBD1. V shed 3 bases and J 5 bases; nucleotides not matched to a gene: 7. The germline V gene has CDR1 SGHNT and CDR2 YYREEE (reference sequence). The CDR3 length is 15 residues. The CDR3 is CASSSNRGLNEKLFF. The DNA of the CDR3 is TGTGCCAGCAGCTCGAACAGGGGACTCAATGAAAAACTGTTTTTT. The complete variable domain, with remaining parts taken from reference TRBV5-4 and TRBJ1-4, reads ETGVTQSPTHLIKTRGQQVTLRCSSQSGHNTVSWYQQALGQGPQFIFQYYREEENGRGNFPPRFSGLQFPNYSSELNVNALELDDSALYLCASSSNRGLNEKLFFGSGTQLSVL.

The chain recombines TRBV7-8 with TRBJ2-7; D is possibly TRBD2 (5 bases). The ends were cut back, 4 bases at V and 4 bases at J, with 14 bases in the middle. Germline V lookup: CDR1 SGHVS, CDR2 FQNEAQ. The CDR3 covers 14 residues. For the CDR3, the DNA is TGTGCCAGCAGCTCCTGGACCGGGAATTACGAGCAGTACTTC. Protein sequence: CASSSWTGNYEQYF.

The gene calls are TRBV2 and TRBJ2-4; TRBD2 aligns across 16 bases. The germline V gene has CDR1 SNHLY and CDR2 FYNNEI. This CDR3 is built from 20 residues. J was trimmed by 0 bases and V by 6 bases; bases with no gene match: 11. CDR3 sequence reads: CASSQPGTSGRGLAKNIQYF. CDR3 DNA sequence: TGTGCCAGCAGCCAGCCAGGGACTAGCGGGAGGGGTCTAGCCAAAAACATTCAGTACTTC.

A word on this clone: The sample contains more than one DNA sequence encoding this CDR3. The chain carries TRBV30 and TRBJ2-7; 7 nucleotides agree with TRBD1. CDR3 length: 12 residues. Germline V CDR1 and CDR2: GTSNPN, SVGIG (reference sequence). The trim removed 3 bases at V and 4 bases at J, leaving 3 bases unmatched. The CDR3, as DNA: TGTGCCTGGAGCCGACAGGGTTACGAGCAGTACTTC. Residues: CAWSRQGYEQYF.

CDR3 sequence: CASSPRLAGDTDTQYF. CDR3 coding DNA: TGCGCCAGCAGTCCTCGACTAGCGGGGGACACAGATACGCAGTATTTT. The gene calls are TRBV10-1 and TRBJ2-3, with 12 bases lining up with TRBD2. CDR3 length equals 16 residues. V lost 5 bases and J lost 2; bases outside the gene matches: 5. Germline CDR1 reads WNHNN; CDR2 reads SYGVQD (reference sequence).

In this sample, this clone turned up once. This rearrangement joins TRBV5-6 to TRBJ2-7, with unresolved D. The CDR3 extends over 11 amino acids. V was shortened by 4 bases and J by 5 bases, with 7 bases between the two germline ends. Germline V CDR1 and CDR2: SGHDT, YYEEEE. The CDR3 DNA follows: TGTGCCAGCAGCGTCCGGGACGAGCAGTACTTC. It codes for CASSVRDEQYF.

V is TRBV3-1 (or the pseudogene TRBV3-2) and J is TRBJ2-6; D is ambiguous. Trimming took 6 bases from V and 1 from J, leaving 13 bases between them. The CDR3 extends over 16 amino acids. CDR1 is LGHDT, CDR2 YNNKEL, per germline (reference sequence). The CDR3 DNA reads TGTGCCAGCAGTCTTGCGGAAAGTTCTGGGGCCAACGTCCTGACTTTC. Its protein is CASSLAESSGANVLTF.

This clone occurred a few times. The chain combines TRBV2 with TRBJ1-4, with D possibly matching TRBD1 (5 bases). V shed 0 bases and J shed 8 bases, with 13 bases lying between them. The CDR3 contains 15 residues. Germline assignment: CDR1 SNHLY and CDR2 FYNNEI. The CDR3: CASSEAGQGGEKLFF. In DNA form, the CDR3 reads TGTGCCAGCAGTGAAGCGGGGCAGGGAGGAGAAAAACTGTTTTTT.

V is TRBV7-9 and J is TRBJ2-5; possible D gene TRBD2, 6 bases. V lost 5 bases to trimming and J lost 2 bases, with 18 bases between them. The CDR3 is 16 amino acids. From germline, CDR1 is SEHNR and CDR2 FQNEAQ (reference sequence). DNA of the CDR3: TGTGCCAGCAGCCCCCGGGGGACGGGAAAACAAGAGACCCAGTACTTC. This sequence encodes CASSPRGTGKQETQYF.

The rearrangement links TRBV7-3 to TRBJ1-6; weak D call: TRBD1 (5 bases). Germline-derived CDR1 and CDR2 are SGHTA and FQGTGA. The germline V and J ends were trimmed by 5 bases and 7 bases, with 9 bases remaining between them. This CDR3 comprises 13 residues. The CDR3, as DNA: TGTGCCAGCAGCCTTGACAGAAATTCACCCCTCCACTTT. Protein sequence: CASSLDRNSPLHF.

The chain combines TRBV7-6 with TRBJ2-5, with a tentative D call TRBD1 (5 bases). Germline V CDR1 and CDR2: SGHVS, FNYEAQ. Deletions cut 10 bases from V and 0 bases from J, with 9 bases between. The CDR3 extends over 12 amino acids. The CDR3 DNA is TGTGCCATCACGGACAACCAAGAGACCCAGTACTTC. Protein: CAITDNQETQYF.

The chain has TRBV18 and TRBJ2-7; possibly TRBD2 for D (6 bases). The germline V gene encodes CDR1 KGHSH and CDR2 LQKENI. This CDR3 region has 15 residues. V was shortened by 0 bases and J by 2 bases, with 11 bases between the two germline ends. The CDR3 region has the DNA TGTGCCAGCTCACCACCGGCGGGGCCGGCCTACGAGCAGTACTTC. It translates to CASSPPAGPAYEQYF. Drawing the rest from reference TRBV18 and TRBJ2-7, the complete variable domain is NAGVMQNPRHLVRRRGQEARLRCSPMKGHSHVYWYRQLPEEGLKFMVYLQKENIIDESGMPKERFSAEFPKEGPSILRIQQVVRGDSAAYFCASSPPAGPAYEQYFGPGTRLTVT.